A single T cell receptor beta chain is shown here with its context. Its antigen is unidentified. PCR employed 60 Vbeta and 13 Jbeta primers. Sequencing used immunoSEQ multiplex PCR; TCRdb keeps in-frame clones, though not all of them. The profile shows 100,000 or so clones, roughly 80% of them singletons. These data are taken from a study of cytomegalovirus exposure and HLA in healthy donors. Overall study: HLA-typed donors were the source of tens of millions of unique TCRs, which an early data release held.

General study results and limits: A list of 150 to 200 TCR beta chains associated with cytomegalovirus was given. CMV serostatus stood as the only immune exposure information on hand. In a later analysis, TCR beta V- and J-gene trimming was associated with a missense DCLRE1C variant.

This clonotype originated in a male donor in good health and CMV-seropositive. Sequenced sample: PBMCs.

The CDR3 DNA is TGTGCCAGCAGCTTAGGGACTAGCCGGGGGGAGCTGTTTTTT. Translated, it gives CASSLGTSRGELFF. The chain uses TRBV7-2 and TRBJ2-2, with 8 bases that match TRBD2. The germline CDR1 and CDR2 sequences are SGHTA and FQGNSA. V lost 1 base to trimming and J lost 8 bases; unmatched junction nucleotides: 3. The CDR3 is 14 residues long.